This is a list of T cell receptor beta chains from one sample in a study of memory CD4+ T cells and cytomegalovirus serostatus. TCRdb keeps only in-frame clones here, not all; method: immunoSEQ multiplex PCR. The table includes fewer than 35,000 clones, around 80% detected once. The material sequenced was memory CD4+ T cells from blood. The receptors shown here come from an adult in good health and CMV-seronegative. Each CDR3 is given with its conserved first and last residue. The D gene is left open where the match is weak. The size entry is marked missing in some rows and otherwise reads once, few, many or a size class.

v_gene	d_gene	abundance	j_gene	CDR3aa	CDR3nt
TRBV6-1	.	.	TRBJ1-2	CASSETGKYGYTF	TGTGCCAGCAGTGAAACCGGGAAGTATGGCTACACCTTC
TRBV19	TRBD1	.	TRBJ1-6	CASSTTDRGNSPLHF	TGTGCCAGTAGTACCACGGACAGGGGTAATTCACCCCTCCACTTT
TRBV2	.	once	TRBJ2-1	CASNRGPGDEQFF	TGTGCCAGCAATCGGGGGCCGGGGGATGAGCAGTTCTTC
TRBV28	TRBD1	.	TRBJ2-7	CASSFGTGVGEQYF	TGTGCCAGCAGTTTTGGGACAGGGGTAGGCGAGCAGTACTTC
TRBV19	.	.	TRBJ2-3	CASRGLREDTQYF	TGTGCCAGTAGGGGGCTAAGGGAAGATACGCAGTATTTT
TRBV6-1	TRBD1	.	TRBJ1-2	CASSFDRVDGYTF	TGTGCCAGCAGCTTTGACAGGGTAGATGGCTACACCTTC
TRBV7-9	TRBD1	.	TRBJ2-1	CASSSRQGGNEQFF	TGTGCCAGCAGCTCACGACAGGGTGGCAATGAGCAGTTCTTC
TRBV19	.	few	TRBJ2-4	CASSIQSGRADIQYF	TGTGCCAGTAGTATACAGTCGGGCAGGGCTGACATTCAGTACTTC
TRBV5-6	.	.	TRBJ2-5	CASSLAYRSQETQYF	TGTGCCAGCAGCTTGGCTTACAGGTCCCAGGAGACCCAGTACTTC
TRBV11-3	TRBD1	.	TRBJ1-2	CASSPDRGGGYTF	TGTGCCAGCAGCCCCGACAGGGGAGGTGGCTACACCTTC
TRBV30	.	once	TRBJ2-6	CAWRLRGQGGGANVLTF	TGTGCCTGGAGGTTGAGAGGGCAGGGTGGCGGGGCCAACGTCCTGACTTTC
TRBV5-5	TRBD1	.	TRBJ1-2	CASRSGQGNYGYTF	TGTGCCAGCAGATCTGGACAGGGGAATTATGGCTACACCTTC
TRBV9	TRBD1	.	TRBJ2-6	CASSPHRGQGYGGANVLTF	TGTGCCAGCAGCCCACATAGGGGACAGGGGTATGGTGGGGCCAACGTCCTGACTTTC
TRBV29-1	.	.	TRBJ1-1	CSVPKDSEAFF	TGCAGCGTCCCCAAGGACTCCGAAGCTTTCTTT
TRBV11-2	.	.	TRBJ2-6	CASSLGTGANVLTF	TGTGCCAGCAGCCTGGGCACTGGGGCCAACGTCCTGACTTTC
TRBV29-1	.	.	TRBJ1-2	CSGLLSNYGYTF	TGCAGCGGACTACTTTCTAACTATGGCTACACCTTC
TRBV15	.	once	TRBJ2-3	CATSRGEGGTQYF	TGTGCCACCAGCAGAGGGGAAGGGGGTACGCAGTATTTT
TRBV9	.	.	TRBJ2-1	CASSLGTYNEQFF	TGTGCCAGCAGCCTCGGGACTTACAATGAGCAGTTCTTC
TRBV5-1	.	.	TRBJ1-1	CASSLQWGNTEAFF	TGCGCCAGCAGCTTACAGTGGGGGAACACTGAAGCTTTCTTT
TRBV19	.	.	TRBJ2-1	CASSIEGISYNEQFF	TGTGCCAGTAGTATAGAGGGCATCTCCTACAATGAGCAGTTCTTC
TRBV4-3	.	.	TRBJ2-6	CASSQDLKALSSGANVLTF	TGCGCCAGCAGCCAAGATCTGAAGGCACTTTCCTCTGGGGCCAACGTCCTGACTTTC
TRBV5-1	TRBD1	.	TRBJ2-7	CASSKEPGTGPYEQYF	TGCGCCAGCAGCAAGGAGCCCGGGACAGGGCCCTACGAGCAGTACTTC